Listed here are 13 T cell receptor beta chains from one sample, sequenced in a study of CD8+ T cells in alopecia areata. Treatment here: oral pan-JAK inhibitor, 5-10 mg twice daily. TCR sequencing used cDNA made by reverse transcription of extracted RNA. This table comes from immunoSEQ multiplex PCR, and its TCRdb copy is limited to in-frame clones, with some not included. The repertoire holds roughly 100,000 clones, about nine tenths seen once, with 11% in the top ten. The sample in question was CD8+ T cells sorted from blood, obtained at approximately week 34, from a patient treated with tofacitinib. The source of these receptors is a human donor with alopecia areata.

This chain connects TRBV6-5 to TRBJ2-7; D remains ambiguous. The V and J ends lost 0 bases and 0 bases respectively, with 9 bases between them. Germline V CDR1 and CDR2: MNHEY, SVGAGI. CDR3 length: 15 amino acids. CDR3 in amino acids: CASSYSKKISYEQYF. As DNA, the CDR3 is TGTGCCAGCAGTTACTCGAAGAAAATCTCCTACGAGCAGTACTTC.

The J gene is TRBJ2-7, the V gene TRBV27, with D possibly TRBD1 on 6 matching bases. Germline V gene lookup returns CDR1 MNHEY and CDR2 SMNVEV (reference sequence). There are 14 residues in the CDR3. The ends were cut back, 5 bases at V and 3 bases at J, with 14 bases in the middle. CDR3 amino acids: CASSPLRQDYEQYF. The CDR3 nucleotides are TGTGCCAGCAGTCCACTCCGACAGGACTACGAGCAGTACTTC.

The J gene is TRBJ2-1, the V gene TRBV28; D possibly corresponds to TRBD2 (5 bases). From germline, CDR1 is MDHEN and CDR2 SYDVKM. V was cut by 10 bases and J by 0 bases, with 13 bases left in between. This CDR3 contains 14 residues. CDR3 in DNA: TGTGCCACGCACGGGGAAAGCTCCTACAATGAGCAGTTCTTC. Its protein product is CATHGESSYNEQFF.

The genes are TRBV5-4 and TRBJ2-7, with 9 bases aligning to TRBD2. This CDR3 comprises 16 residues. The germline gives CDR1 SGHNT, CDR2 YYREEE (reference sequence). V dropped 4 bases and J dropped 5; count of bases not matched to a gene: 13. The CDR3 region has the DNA TGTGCCAGCAGCCAAGTCTTAGGTAGCGGGGGAGACGAGCAGTACTTC. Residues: CASSQVLGSGGDEQYF.

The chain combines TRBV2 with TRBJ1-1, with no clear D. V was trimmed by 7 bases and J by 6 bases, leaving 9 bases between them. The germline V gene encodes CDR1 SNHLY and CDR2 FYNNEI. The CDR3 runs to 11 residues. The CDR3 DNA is TGTGCCAGCACCGGTGGCGCTGAAGCTTTCTTT. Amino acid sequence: CASTGGAEAFF.

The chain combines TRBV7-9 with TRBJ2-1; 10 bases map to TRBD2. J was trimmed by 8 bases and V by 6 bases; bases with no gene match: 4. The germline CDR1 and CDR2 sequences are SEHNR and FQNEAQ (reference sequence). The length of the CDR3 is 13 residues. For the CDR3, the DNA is TGTGCCAGCAGACTAGCGGGAATGGATGAGCAGTTCTTC. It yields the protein CASRLAGMDEQFF.

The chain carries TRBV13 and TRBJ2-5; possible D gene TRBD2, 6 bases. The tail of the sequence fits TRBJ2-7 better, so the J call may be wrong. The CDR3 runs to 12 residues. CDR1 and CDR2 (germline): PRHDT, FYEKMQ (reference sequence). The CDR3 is CASSLREAEQYF. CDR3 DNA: TGTGCCAGCAGCTTAAGGGAGGCCGAGCAGTACTTC.

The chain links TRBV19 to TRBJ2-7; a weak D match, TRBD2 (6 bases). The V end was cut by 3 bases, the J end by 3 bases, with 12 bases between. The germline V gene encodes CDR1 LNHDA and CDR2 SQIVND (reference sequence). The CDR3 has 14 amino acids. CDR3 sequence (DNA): TGTGCCAGTAGTATCCAGGCGGGAAACTACGAGCAGTACTTC. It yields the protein CASSIQAGNYEQYF.

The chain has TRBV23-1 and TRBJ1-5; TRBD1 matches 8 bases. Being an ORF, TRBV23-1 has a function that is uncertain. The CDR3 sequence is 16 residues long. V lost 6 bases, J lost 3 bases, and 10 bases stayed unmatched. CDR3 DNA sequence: TGCGCCAGCAGAGCAGGGGGCTGGAAATACAATCAGCCCCAGCATTTT. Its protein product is CASRAGGWKYNQPQHF.

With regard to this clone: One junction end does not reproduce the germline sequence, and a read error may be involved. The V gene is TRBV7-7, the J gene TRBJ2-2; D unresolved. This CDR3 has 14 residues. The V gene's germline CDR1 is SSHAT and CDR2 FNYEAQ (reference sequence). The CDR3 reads CASSLWKESGELFF. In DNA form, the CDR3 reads TGTGCTAGCAGCTTGTGGAAGGAAAGCGGGGAGCTGTTTTTT.

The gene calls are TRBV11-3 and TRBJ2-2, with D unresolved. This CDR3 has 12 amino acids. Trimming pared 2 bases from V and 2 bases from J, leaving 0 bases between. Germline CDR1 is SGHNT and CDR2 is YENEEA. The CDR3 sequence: CASSLNTGELFF. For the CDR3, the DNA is TGTGCCAGCAGCTTAAACACCGGGGAGCTGTTTTTT.

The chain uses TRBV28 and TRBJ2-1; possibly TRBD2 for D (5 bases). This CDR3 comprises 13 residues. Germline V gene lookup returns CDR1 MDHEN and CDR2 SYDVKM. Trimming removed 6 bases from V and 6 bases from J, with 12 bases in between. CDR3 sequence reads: CASRNLLGNEQFF. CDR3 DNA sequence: TGTGCCAGCAGAAATTTACTAGGCAATGAGCAGTTCTTC.

CDR3 sequence: CASSIGQNNEQFF. In DNA form, the CDR3 reads TGTGCCAGTAGTATAGGACAGAACAATGAGCAGTTCTTC. The chain has TRBV19 and TRBJ2-1, with D possibly matching TRBD1 (5 bases). The V gene's germline CDR1 is LNHDA and CDR2 SQIVND (reference sequence). Trimming cost V 1 base and J 5 bases, with 6 bases left between them. This CDR3 is built from 13 residues.